The 2 T cell receptor beta chains presented below share a single source sample, sequenced in a study of blood T cell repertoires in COVID-19. Clones were sequenced by immunoSEQ multiplex PCR, and TCRdb holds only the in-frame ones, with some missing. The table records some 150,000 clones, roughly 80% of them present only once. What was sequenced was peripheral blood. These receptors were collected from a woman in her 40s with active or convalescent COVID-19.

The chain links TRBV10-3 to TRBJ2-7, with D tentatively TRBD2 (7 bases). The CDR3 length is 14 residues. CDR1 is ENHRY, CDR2 SYGVKD, per germline. The germline V and J ends were trimmed by 6 bases and 0 bases, with 12 bases remaining between them. CDR3 nucleotides: TGTGCCATCAGAGGCGGGGGCTTCTCCTACGAGCAGTACTTC. Translating gives CAIRGGGFSYEQYF.

This rearrangement joins TRBV6-5 to TRBJ1-2, with 7 bases matching TRBD1. The CDR3 is 12 amino acids. In germline, CDR1 is MNHEY, CDR2 SVGAGI. Unmatched junction bases numbered 5, after V lost 6 bases and J lost 7 bases. The CDR3 here is CASRSTGTGYTF. The CDR3 DNA is TGTGCCAGCAGGTCGACAGGGACTGGCTACACCTTC.